Below, 21 T cell receptor beta chains from the same sample are listed, as sequenced in a study of blood T cell repertoires in COVID-19. Generated by immunoSEQ multiplex PCR, the TCRdb table keeps only in-frame clones and is missing some. The table records 130,000 to 150,000 clones, approximately 83% of them present only once. The source material was peripheral blood. These receptor sequences come from an older woman with COVID-19, enrolled during active disease.

The chain links TRBV12-3 or TRBV12-4 to TRBJ1-2; tentative D call: TRBD1 (5 bases). The CDR3 extends over 11 amino acids. The V end lost 8 bases, the J end lost 4 bases, and 8 bases lay between the germline ends. The CDR3 nucleotides are TGTGCCAGCGGGGCGCTCTATGGCTACACCTTC. Residues: CASGALYGYTF.

The V gene is TRBV5-6, the J gene TRBJ2-3; tentatively, D is TRBD1 (6 bases). The CDR3 extends over 16 amino acids. Germline CDR1 and CDR2: SGHDT and YYEEEE. V was pared by 4 bases and J by 8 bases, with 23 bases between. Here the CDR3 DNA reads TGTGCCAGCAGCCCGGGGCAGGGGATGTGGGGTGGTACGCAGTATTTT. Translation gives CASSPGQGMWGGTQYF.

The chain carries TRBV7-8 and TRBJ2-1; the D is unclear. Trimming took 5 bases from V and 4 from J, leaving 21 bases between them. The length of the CDR3 is 17 residues. CDR1 and CDR2 (germline): SGHVS, FQNEAQ. In nucleotides, the CDR3 is TGTGCCAGCAGCCCCCCAAACGGCAGGATTCTTTACAATGAGCAGTTCTTC. This sequence encodes CASSPPNGRILYNEQFF.

The chain has TRBV5-6 and TRBJ2-3, with TRBD2 matching 10 bases. Germline V gene sequence: CDR1 SGHDT, CDR2 YYEEEE. Losses at the gene ends were 3 bases for V and 2 bases for J; bases not matched to a gene: 3. The CDR3 consists of 15 residues. Here the CDR3 DNA reads TGTGCCAGCAGCTCACTAGCGGGGTACACAGATACGCAGTATTTT. Translation gives CASSSLAGYTDTQYF.

V is TRBV6-2 or TRBV6-3 and J is TRBJ2-7; TRBD2 matches 8 bases. The trim removed 3 bases at V and 0 bases at J, leaving 7 bases unmatched. The CDR3 length is 16 residues. The V gene's germline CDR1 is MNHEY and CDR2 SVGEGT. The CDR3 DNA sequence: TGTGCCAGCAGTTATCCAATCGGGGGGGCCTCCTACGAGCAGTACTTC. This translates into CASSYPIGGASYEQYF.

The V call is TRBV12-3 or TRBV12-4, the J call TRBJ2-5, with a possible D match to TRBD2 (6 bases). This CDR3 has 13 residues. Trimming removed 2 bases at V and 5 bases at J, with 9 bases between. This CDR3 is CASSLSSAETQYF. In nucleotides, the CDR3 is TGTGCCAGCAGTTTATCTAGCGCGGAGACCCAGTACTTC.

The rearrangement uses TRBV27 and TRBJ2-7; the match to TRBD1 covers 7 bases. After removal of 4 bases from V and 3 bases from J, the junction contained 6 bases not matched to a gene. This CDR3 region has 14 residues. CDR1 is MNHEY, CDR2 SMNVEV, per germline (reference sequence). CDR3 amino acids: CASSYRDRFYEQYF. CDR3 in DNA: TGTGCCAGCAGTTACCGGGACAGATTCTACGAGCAGTACTTC.

The chain recombines TRBV27 with TRBJ2-3; 11 bases agree with TRBD2. The CDR3 has 15 amino acids. In germline, CDR1 is MNHEY, CDR2 SMNVEV (reference sequence). The trim removed 6 bases at V and 3 bases at J, leaving 5 bases unmatched. The CDR3 region is CASRRLAGSTDTQYF. CDR3 DNA sequence: TGTGCCAGCAGGAGACTAGCGGGGTCTACAGATACGCAGTATTTT.

The chain carries TRBV30 and TRBJ2-1; 9 bases are a match to TRBD1. CDR3 length: 15 residues. The germline CDR1 and CDR2 sequences are GTSNPN and SVGIG (reference sequence). V lost 3 bases and J lost 0; bases outside the gene matches: 3. The CDR3 sequence is CAWSRDRVSYNEQFF. CDR3 coding DNA: TGTGCCTGGAGCCGGGACAGGGTCTCCTACAATGAGCAGTTCTTC.

The CDR3 protein is CASSWAGGQGGGYTF. Here the CDR3 DNA reads TGTGCCAGCAGCTGGGCTGGAGGACAGGGGGGAGGCTACACCTTC. The chain employs TRBV7-2 and TRBJ1-2, with 10 positions matching TRBD1. The germline gives CDR1 SGHTA, CDR2 FQGNSA. This CDR3 region has 15 residues. V shed 4 bases, J shed 8 bases, and the junction held 10 bases outside the gene matches.

The rearrangement links TRBV6-6 to TRBJ1-6; 8 bases agree with TRBD1. Germline trimming cut 0 bases from V and 18 bases from J; bases unmatched to any gene: 10. Looked up from germline, CDR1 is MNHNY and CDR2 is SVGAGI (reference sequence). This CDR3 spans 14 amino acids. For the CDR3, the DNA is TGTGCCAGCAGTTACTCCCCGGACAGGGACAAGGGCCACTTT. The encoded protein is CASSYSPDRDKGHF.

The V and J genes are TRBV19 and TRBJ2-3; 8 positions agree with TRBD1. CDR3 length: 14 amino acids. Germline CDR1 is LNHDA and CDR2 is SQIVND (reference sequence). The trim removed 5 bases at V and 1 base at J, leaving 2 bases unmatched. The CDR3 nucleotides are TGTGCCAGTAGTGTACAGGGGGGCACAGATACGCAGTATTTT. Amino acids: CASSVQGGTDTQYF.

V and J are TRBV27 and TRBJ2-1; 7 nucleotides align to TRBD1. V gave up 3 bases and J gave up 5 bases; unmatched junction bases: 16. The V gene's germline CDR1 is MNHEY and CDR2 SMNVEV (reference sequence). This CDR3 has 18 residues. The CDR3 loop is CASSFLNLAGGINNEQFF. As DNA, the CDR3 is TGTGCCAGCAGTTTCCTCAACCTAGCAGGGGGTATCAACAATGAGCAGTTCTTC.

This clone was seen a single time. CDR3 coding DNA: TGCGCCAGCAGCCAAGATTCGGGGGGCCGGACTGAAGCTTTCTTT. Residues: CASSQDSGGRTEAFF. The chain joins TRBV4-1 to TRBJ1-1, with D possibly TRBD1 on 6 matching bases. The CDR3 is 15 amino acids. V lost 0 bases, J lost 5 bases, and 13 bases lay in between. Germline values: CDR1 MGHRA, CDR2 YSYEKL.

The chain joins TRBV6-1 to TRBJ2-1, with D hard to call. From germline, CDR1 is MNHNS and CDR2 SASEGT. The V gene lost 0 bases and the J gene lost 5 bases, with 14 bases spanning the gap. This CDR3 is 16 amino acids long. CDR3 bases: TGTGCCAGCAGTGAAGCGCTTCGTAGCACCCACAATGAGCAGTTCTTC. It yields the protein CASSEALRSTHNEQFF.

In this sample, this clone turned up a few times. This CDR3 reads CASSFLDRASIMNTEAFF. The CDR3 DNA reads as TGTGCCAGCAGCTTCCTTGACAGGGCGTCAATAATGAACACTGAAGCTTTCTTT. This chain connects TRBV9 to TRBJ1-1; 7 nucleotides line up with TRBD1. This CDR3 has 18 residues. The V and J ends lost 4 bases and 0 bases, in that order; junction bases with no gene match: 15. The germline CDR1 and CDR2 sequences are SGDLS and YYNGEE.

The chain is built from TRBV5-6 and TRBJ1-2; possibly TRBD1 for D (5 bases). CDR1 and CDR2 (germline): SGHDT, YYEEEE. The CDR3 sequence is 14 residues long. V was shortened by 0 bases and J by 6 bases, with 12 bases between the two germline ends. The CDR3 loop reads CASSLAGSGHGYTF. The CDR3 DNA sequence: TGTGCCAGCAGCTTGGCAGGGTCAGGTCATGGCTACACCTTC.

The V call is TRBV25-1, the J call TRBJ1-4; D gene ambiguous. The germline V gene has CDR1 MGHDK and CDR2 SYGVNS. The V gene lost 1 base and the J gene lost 7 bases, with 16 bases spanning the gap. The CDR3 has 16 amino acids. CDR3 in DNA: TGTGCCAGCAGTGAATCAAGAGGCACGGCGGGTGAAAAACTGTTTTTT. Translating gives CASSESRGTAGEKLFF.

The chain employs TRBV19 and TRBJ1-2; D gene unclear. The V gene's germline CDR1 is LNHDA and CDR2 SQIVND (reference sequence). Trimming left V 0 bases short and J 1 base short, with 9 bases between. The CDR3 contains 15 residues. CDR3 loop: CASSIEGVVNYGYTF. The CDR3 bases are TGTGCCAGTAGTATAGAAGGAGTGGTTAACTATGGCTACACCTTC. The entire variable domain, with the rest obtained from reference TRBV19 and TRBJ1-2, is as follows: DGGITQSPKYLFRKEGQNVTLSCEQNLNHDAMYWYRQDPGQGLRLIYYSQIVNDFQKGDIAEGYSVSREKKESFPLTVTSAQKNPTAFYLCASSIEGVVNYGYTFGSGTRLTVV.

The rearrangement uses TRBV5-1 and TRBJ1-6; D is unresolved. The ends were cut back, 5 bases at V and 7 bases at J, with 16 bases in the middle. The CDR3 sequence is 15 residues long. The V gene's germline CDR1 is SGHRS and CDR2 YFSETQ. CDR3: CASRLIPTGNSPLHF. CDR3 in DNA: TGCGCCAGCAGGCTAATACCTACGGGGAATTCACCCCTCCACTTT.

CDR3 sequence (DNA): TGTGCCAGCAGTCCACTGACAGGGGCGAACACTGAAGCTTTCTTT. Amino acids: CASSPLTGANTEAFF. The chain couples TRBV27 to TRBJ1-1; TRBD1 agrees at 8 bases. Losses at the gene ends were 5 bases for V and 1 base for J; bases not matched to a gene: 6. The CDR3 length is 15 residues. Per the germline V gene, CDR1 is MNHEY and CDR2 is SMNVEV (reference sequence).